The following is a TCR beta chain sequence with its context. These data originate in a study of blood T cell repertoires in COVID-19. Study context: Samples came from the United States, Italy and Spain, spanning acute and convalescent COVID-19.

Per the study methods: From reference gene primer amplification, estimates of nucleated cell counts were derived. The protocol was immunoSEQ multiplex PCR, while the TCRdb copy is restricted to in-frame clones and leaves out a portion. From that table come the V and J calls and clone size; the DNA was used to work out D and trimming. The data hold some 410,000 clones, with around 87% observed a single time. Assignments of participants to cohorts depended upon their own reported clinical history. Germline CDR1 reads LNHDA; CDR2 reads SQIVND (reference sequence). V was cut by 9 bases and J by 8 bases, with 22 bases left in between. This CDR3 spans 14 amino acids.

The clonotype comes from a woman younger than 45 with acute COVID-19. V is TRBV19 and J is TRBJ1-1; weak D call: TRBD1 (5 bases). The sample consisted of PBMCs or T cells enriched from blood (not recorded which). The CDR3 coding sequence is TGTGCCAGCGGGGGTTACCAAAAAGGTTTAGAAGCTTTCTTT. Protein: CASGGYQKGLEAFF.